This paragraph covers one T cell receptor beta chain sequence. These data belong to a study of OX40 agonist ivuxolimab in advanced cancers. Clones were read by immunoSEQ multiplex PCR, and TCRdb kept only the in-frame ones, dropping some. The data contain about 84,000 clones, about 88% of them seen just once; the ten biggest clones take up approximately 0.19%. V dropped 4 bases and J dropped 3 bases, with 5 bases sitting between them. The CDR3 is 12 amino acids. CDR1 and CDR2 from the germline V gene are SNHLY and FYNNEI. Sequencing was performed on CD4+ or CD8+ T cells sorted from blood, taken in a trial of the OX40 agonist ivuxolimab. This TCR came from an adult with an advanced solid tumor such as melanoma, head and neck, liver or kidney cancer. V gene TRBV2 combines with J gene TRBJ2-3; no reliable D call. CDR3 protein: CASSVATDTQYF. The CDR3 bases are TGTGCCAGCAGTGTCGCGACAGATACGCAGTATTTT.